This T cell receptor beta chain was observed in a study of vaccination and CD4 T cells after COVID-19. General study findings and limits: Post-infection sampling omitted early timepoints and covered relatively few convalescent patients. Median numbers of SARS-CoV-2-reactive clonotypes increased from approximately 21 to 38 (not a significant change).

This clonotype appeared a few times. As yet, its antigen is unknown. Sequencing of DNA taken from cultured CD4+ T cells relied on the Oncomine TCR Beta short-read assay. It was cultured CD4+ T cells from which genomic DNA was extracted. MiXCR, applied by TCRdb to the PCR reads, yields one record per CDR3 protein. The sample yields about 9,000 distinct CDR3 sequences, 23% seen once. V lost 6 bases to trimming and J lost 1 base, with 10 bases between them. The CDR3 runs to 14 residues. Described treatment: roughly 11-day PBMC culture with coronavirus spike peptide pools or control peptides (ViraFEST assay). First, ViraFEST expanded antigen-specific T cells with peptide pools, and next it sequenced the TCRs.

The V gene is TRBV12-3 or TRBV12-4, the J gene TRBJ1-5; D uncertain. What was sequenced was cultured CD4+ T cells from blood. The source is a human donor with COVID-19. The CDR3 loop is CASSFLGSNQPQHF. The CDR3, as DNA: TGTGCCAGCAGCTTCTTGGGGAGCAATCAGCCCCAGCATTTT.